This TCR beta chain was recovered during a study of T cells in Graves' hyperthyroidism and ophthalmopathy. Findings and caveats of the study: Stable hyperthyroidism and ophthalmopathy were separated using 13 V-J signatures.

The study enrolled patients aged 18 to 65 with newly diagnosed hyperthyroidism of under 2 months' duration. Uncontrolled infections, other autoimmune diseases, pregnancy or lactation led to exclusion of patients. Diagnostic assessment was based on clinical symptoms, serum thyroxine and TRAb, thyroid ultrasound and orbital computed tomography. At least ten counts were recorded for this clonotype. As yet, its antigen is unknown. Amplification targeted TCR beta CDR3 regions from RNA transcripts. The HTBI set primed first-round TCR CDR3 RT-PCR. TCRdb recomputed calls from the multiplex PCR reads with MiXCR, one row per CDR3 protein. The sample has a few hundred thousand distinct CDR3 sequences; around 21% are singletons. The source of this sequence is a man aged 18-30 years with Graves' hyperthyroidism. Sequenced input: blood.

The CDR3 protein is CASSYSSGTPRSQPQHF. DNA of the CDR3: TGTGCCAGCAGTTACTCATCCGGGACACCCCGGAGTCAGCCCCAGCATTTT. The chain couples TRBV6-5 to TRBJ1-5, with a weak D call TRBD1 (6 bases). The CDR3 loop spans 17 amino acids. Germline values: CDR1 MNHEY, CDR2 SVGAGI. V was shortened by 0 bases and J by 6 bases, with 18 bases between the two germline ends.